The T cell receptor beta chain described here comes from a study of blood T cells in healthy people across ages. Study-wide results and caveats: Those diversity estimates obtained from one million T cells were thought to be underestimates.

This clonotype came up many times. Antigen unknown. A second PCR of about 7 to 12 cycles used a sample-barcoded 5' primer and a J-beta primer mix. TCRdb fed the 5' RACE reads into MiXCR, producing one record per CDR3 protein. The sample contains over 1,500,000 distinct CDR3 sequences, approximately 39% of which appear only once. Source material: blood. The receptor comes from a human donor in good health.

The DNA of the CDR3 is TGCGCCAGCAGCCAAGTTCCGGTAGATATCTATGGCTACACCTTC. The encoded protein is CASSQVPVDIYGYTF. This rearrangement joins TRBV4-3 to TRBJ1-2; D is uncertain. Germline V gene lookup returns CDR1 LGHNA and CDR2 YSLEER. The V end lost 1 base, the J end lost 4 bases, and 13 bases lay between the germline ends. The CDR3 runs to 15 residues.